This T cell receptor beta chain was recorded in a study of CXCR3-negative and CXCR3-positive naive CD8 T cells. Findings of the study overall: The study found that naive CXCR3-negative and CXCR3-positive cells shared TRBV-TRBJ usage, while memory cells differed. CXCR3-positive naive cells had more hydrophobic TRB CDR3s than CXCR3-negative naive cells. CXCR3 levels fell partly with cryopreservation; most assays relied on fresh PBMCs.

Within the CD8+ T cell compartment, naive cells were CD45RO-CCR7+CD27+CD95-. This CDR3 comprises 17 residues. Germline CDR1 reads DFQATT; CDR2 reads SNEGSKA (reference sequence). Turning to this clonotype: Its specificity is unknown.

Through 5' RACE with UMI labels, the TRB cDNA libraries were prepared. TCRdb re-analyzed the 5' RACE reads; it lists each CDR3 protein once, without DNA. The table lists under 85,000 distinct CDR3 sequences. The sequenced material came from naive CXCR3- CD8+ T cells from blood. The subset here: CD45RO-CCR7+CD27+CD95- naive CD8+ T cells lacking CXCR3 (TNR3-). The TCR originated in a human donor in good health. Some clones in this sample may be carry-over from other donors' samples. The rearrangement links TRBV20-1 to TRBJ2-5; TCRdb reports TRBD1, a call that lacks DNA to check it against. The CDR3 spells CSARVDPREAYQETQYF.